The T cell receptor (beta chain) described here comes from a study of cytomegalovirus exposure and HLA in healthy donors. Study-level results: A later look showed TCR association rates differing by HLA locus, highest for DRB1 and lowest for HLA-C. Most of the TCR beta V segments (in an earlier analysis) were productive either about 87% or about 30% of the time. According to the study, 180 or so TCR beta chains were cytomegalovirus-associated. CMV serostatus was the only immune exposure information that was available.

PCR involved 60 Vbeta and 13 Jbeta primers. Assay used: immunoSEQ multiplex PCR; TCRdb lists only in-frame clones, some missing. The table lists 85,000 to 100,000 clones, approximately 80% of them singletons. This clone turned up a few times. Its antigen is not known. The CDR3 consists of 14 residues. Per germline, CDR1 LGHNT and CDR2 FRNRAP. V shed 3 bases and J 14 bases; nucleotides not matched to a gene: 8. This receptor was identified in a male donor in good health and CMV-seropositive. What was sequenced was PBMCs. The V gene is TRBV12-5, the J gene TRBJ1-6; 9 bases are shared with TRBD1. In DNA, the CDR3 is TGTGCTAGTGGTTTATGGGACAGGGCATCGGCCCTCCACTTT. Amino acid sequence: CASGLWDRASALHF.